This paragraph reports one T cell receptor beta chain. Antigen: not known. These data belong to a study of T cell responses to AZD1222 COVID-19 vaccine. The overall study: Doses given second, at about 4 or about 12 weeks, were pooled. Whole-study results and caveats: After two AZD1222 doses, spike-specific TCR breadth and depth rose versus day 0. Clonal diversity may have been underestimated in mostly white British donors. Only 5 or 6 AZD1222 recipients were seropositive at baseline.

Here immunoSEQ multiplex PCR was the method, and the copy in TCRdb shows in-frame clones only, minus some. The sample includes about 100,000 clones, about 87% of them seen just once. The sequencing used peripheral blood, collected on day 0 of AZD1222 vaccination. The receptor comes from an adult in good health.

CDR3 amino acids: CASRLTGSTGELFF. The CDR3 DNA reads TGTGCCAGCCGATTGACAGGTTCGACCGGGGAGCTGTTTTTT. The V call is TRBV28, the J call TRBJ2-2; weak D call: TRBD1 (6 bases). Germline V gene data show CDR1 as MDHEN and CDR2 as SYDVKM. Trimming cost V 8 bases and J 5 bases, with 15 bases left between them. This CDR3 region has 14 residues.